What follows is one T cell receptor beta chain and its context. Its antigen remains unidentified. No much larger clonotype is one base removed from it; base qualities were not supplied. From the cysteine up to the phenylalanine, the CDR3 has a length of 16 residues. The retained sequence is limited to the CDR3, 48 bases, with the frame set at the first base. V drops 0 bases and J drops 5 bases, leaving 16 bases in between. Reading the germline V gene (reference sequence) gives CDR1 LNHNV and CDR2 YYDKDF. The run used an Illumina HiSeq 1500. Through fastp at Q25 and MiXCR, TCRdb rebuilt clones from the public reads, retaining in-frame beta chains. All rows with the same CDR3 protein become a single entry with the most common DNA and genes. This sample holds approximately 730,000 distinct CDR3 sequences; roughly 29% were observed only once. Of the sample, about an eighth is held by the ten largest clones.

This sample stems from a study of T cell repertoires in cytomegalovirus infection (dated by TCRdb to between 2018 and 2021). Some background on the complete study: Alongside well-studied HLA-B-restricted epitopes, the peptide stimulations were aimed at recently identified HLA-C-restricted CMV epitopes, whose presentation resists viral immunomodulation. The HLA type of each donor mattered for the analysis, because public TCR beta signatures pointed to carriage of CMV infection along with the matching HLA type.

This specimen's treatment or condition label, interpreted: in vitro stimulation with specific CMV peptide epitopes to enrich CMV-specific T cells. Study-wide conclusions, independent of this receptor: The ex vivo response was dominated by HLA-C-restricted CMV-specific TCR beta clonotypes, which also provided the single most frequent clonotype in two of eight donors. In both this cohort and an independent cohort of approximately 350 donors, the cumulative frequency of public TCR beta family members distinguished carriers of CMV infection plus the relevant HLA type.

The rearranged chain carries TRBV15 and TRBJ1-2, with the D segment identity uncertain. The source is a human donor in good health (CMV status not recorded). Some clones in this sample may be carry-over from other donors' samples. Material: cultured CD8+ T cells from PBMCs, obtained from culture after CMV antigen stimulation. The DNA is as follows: TGTGCCACCAGCAGAGATACGGCGGATGCTCGGTATGGCTACACCTTC. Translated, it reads CATSRDTADARYGYTF.